This T cell receptor (beta chain) was sequenced for a study of a mutant IDH1 vaccine in newly diagnosed glioma. Study summary: The treated population exhibited a male proportion of about 60%, a female proportion of 37.5%, and a mean age of around 40 years.

As to time point: baseline, week 1 (first vaccination visit). Regarding treatment: pre-vaccination baseline after standard-of-care therapy. Measured with immunoSEQ multiplex PCR; TCRdb has only the in-frame clones, and not every one. Here the sample spans about 88,000 clones, roughly 80% being singletons. Sequenced material: PBMCs, taken from a glioma patient treated with radiotherapy, temozolomide or both. This clonotype was obtained from a man aged 35-49 years with glioma. Some clones in this sample may be carry-over from other donors' samples.

CDR3 DNA: TGTGCCAGCGCCCCCGGGACTAGCGGGACGTACGAGCAGTACTTC. Amino acids: CASAPGTSGTYEQYF. This rearrangement joins TRBV2 to TRBJ2-7, with TRBD2 matching 13 bases. Germline CDR1 and CDR2: SNHLY and FYNNEI. CDR3 length: 15 amino acids. J was trimmed by 4 bases and V by 8 bases; bases with no gene match: 8.